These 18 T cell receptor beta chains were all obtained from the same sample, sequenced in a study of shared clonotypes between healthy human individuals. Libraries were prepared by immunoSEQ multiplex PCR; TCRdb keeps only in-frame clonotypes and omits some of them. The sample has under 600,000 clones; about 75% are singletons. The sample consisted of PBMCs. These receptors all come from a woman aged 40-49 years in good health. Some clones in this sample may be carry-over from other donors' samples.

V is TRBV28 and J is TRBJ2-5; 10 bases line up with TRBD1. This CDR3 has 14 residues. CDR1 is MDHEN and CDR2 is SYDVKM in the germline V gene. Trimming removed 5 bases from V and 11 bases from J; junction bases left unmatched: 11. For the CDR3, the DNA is TGTGCCAGCAGTCAGGACAGGGGGAAGGGAGAGCAGTACTTC. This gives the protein CASSQDRGKGEQYF.

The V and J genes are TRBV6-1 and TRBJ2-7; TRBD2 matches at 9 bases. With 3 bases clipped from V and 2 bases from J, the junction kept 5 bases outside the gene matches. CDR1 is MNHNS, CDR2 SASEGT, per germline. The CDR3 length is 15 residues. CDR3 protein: CASSEGLAGPYEQYF. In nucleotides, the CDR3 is TGTGCCAGCAGTGAGGGGCTAGCGGGGCCCTACGAGCAGTACTTC.

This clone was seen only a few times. The CDR3 coding sequence is TGTGCCACCGCCCCGGGAGTGGATACGCAGTATTTT. Amino acids: CATAPGVDTQYF. This chain uses TRBV10-3 with TRBJ2-3; weak D call: TRBD2 (6 bases). The ends were cut back, 10 bases at V and 6 bases at J, with 14 bases in the middle. CDR3 length: 12 amino acids. Germline CDR1 reads ENHRY; CDR2 reads SYGVKD.

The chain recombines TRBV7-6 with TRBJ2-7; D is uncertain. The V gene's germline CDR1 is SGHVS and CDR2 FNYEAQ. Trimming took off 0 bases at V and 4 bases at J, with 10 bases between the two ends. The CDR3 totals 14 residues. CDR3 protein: CASSLAGLQYEQYF. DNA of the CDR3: TGTGCCAGCAGCTTAGCGGGCCTACAATACGAGCAGTACTTC.

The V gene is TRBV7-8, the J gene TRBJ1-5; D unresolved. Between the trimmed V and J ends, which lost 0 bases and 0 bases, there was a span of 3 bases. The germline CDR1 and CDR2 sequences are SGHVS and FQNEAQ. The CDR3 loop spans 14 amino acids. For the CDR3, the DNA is TGTGCCAGCAGCTTAGCCAATAGCAATCAGCCCCAGCATTTT. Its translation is CASSLANSNQPQHF.

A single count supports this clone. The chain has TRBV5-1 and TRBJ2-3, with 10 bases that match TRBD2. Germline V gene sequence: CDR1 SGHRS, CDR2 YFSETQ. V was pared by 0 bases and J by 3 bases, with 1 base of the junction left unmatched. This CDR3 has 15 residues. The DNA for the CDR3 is TGCGCCAGCAGCTTGGATAGCGGGAGGACAGATACGCAGTATTTT. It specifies CASSLDSGRTDTQYF.

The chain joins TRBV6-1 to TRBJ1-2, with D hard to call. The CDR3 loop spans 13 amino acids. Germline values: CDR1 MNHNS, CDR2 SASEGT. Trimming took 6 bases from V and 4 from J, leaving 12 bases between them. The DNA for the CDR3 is TGTGCCAGCAGGTTAAACGTGCTCTATGGCTACACCTTC. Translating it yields CASRLNVLYGYTF.

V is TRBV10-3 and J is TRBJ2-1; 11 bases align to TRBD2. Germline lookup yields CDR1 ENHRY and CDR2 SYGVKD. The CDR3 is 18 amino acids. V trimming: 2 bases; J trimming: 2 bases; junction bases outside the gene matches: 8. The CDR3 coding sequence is TGTGCCATCAGTGAGACCCGAACTAGCGGGAGAGCCTACAATGAGCAGTTCTTC. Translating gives CAISETRTSGRAYNEQFF.

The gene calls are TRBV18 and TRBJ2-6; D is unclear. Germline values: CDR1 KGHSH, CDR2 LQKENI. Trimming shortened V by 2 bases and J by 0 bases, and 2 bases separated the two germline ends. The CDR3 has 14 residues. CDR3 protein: CASSPGSGANVLTF. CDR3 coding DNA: TGTGCCAGCTCACCAGGCTCTGGGGCCAACGTCCTGACTTTC.

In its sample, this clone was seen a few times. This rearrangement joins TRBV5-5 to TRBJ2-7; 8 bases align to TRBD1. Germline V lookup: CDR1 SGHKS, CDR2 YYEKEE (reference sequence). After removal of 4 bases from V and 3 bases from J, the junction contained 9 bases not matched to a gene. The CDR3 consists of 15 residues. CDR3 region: CASSPPGQANYEQYF. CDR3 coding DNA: TGTGCCAGCAGCCCACCGGGACAGGCGAACTACGAGCAGTACTTC.

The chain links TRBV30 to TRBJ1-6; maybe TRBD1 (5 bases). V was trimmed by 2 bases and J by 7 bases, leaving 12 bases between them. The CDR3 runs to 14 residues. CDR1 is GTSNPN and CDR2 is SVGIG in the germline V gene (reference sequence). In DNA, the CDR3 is TGTGCCTGGAGTCTCGCGCAGGGCAATTCACCCCTCCACTTT. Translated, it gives CAWSLAQGNSPLHF.

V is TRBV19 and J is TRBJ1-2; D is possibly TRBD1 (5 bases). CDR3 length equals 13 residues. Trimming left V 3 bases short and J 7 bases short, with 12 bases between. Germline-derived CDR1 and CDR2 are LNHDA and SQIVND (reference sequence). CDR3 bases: TGTGCCAGTAGTATGGCCCGCGGGGGTGGCTACACCTTC. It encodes CASSMARGGGYTF.

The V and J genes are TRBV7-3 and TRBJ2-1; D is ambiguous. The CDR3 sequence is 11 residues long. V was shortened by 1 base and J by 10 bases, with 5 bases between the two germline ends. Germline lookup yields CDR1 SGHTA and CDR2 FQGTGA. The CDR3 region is CASSLIGEQFF. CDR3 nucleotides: TGTGCCAGCAGCTTAATCGGAGAGCAGTTCTTC. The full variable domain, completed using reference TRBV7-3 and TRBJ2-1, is GAGVSQTPSNKVTEKGKYVELRCDPISGHTALYWYRQSLGQGPEFLIYFQGTGAADDSGLPNDRFFAVRPEGSVSTLKIQRTERGDSAVYLCASSLIGEQFFGPGTRLTVL.

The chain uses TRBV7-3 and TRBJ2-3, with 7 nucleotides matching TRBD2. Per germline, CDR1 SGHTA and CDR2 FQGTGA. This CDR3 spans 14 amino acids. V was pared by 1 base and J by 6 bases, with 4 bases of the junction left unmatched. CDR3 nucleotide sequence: TGTGCCAGCAGCTTAAGGGGGACTACGGATACGCAGTATTTT. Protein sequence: CASSLRGTTDTQYF.

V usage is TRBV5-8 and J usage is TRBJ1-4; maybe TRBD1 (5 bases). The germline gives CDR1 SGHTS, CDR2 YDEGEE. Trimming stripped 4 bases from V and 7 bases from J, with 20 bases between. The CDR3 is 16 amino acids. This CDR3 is CASSGPGRPESEKLFF. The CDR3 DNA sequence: TGTGCCAGCAGCGGGCCGGGACGCCCCGAGAGTGAAAAACTGTTTTTT.

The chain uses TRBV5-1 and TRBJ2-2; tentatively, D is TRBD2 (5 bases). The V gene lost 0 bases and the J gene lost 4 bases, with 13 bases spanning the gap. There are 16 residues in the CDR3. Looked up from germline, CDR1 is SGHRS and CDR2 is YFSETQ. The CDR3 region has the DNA TGCGCCAGCAGCTTGGGACGGGGTGGTGGCACCGGGGAGCTGTTTTTT. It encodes CASSLGRGGGTGELFF.

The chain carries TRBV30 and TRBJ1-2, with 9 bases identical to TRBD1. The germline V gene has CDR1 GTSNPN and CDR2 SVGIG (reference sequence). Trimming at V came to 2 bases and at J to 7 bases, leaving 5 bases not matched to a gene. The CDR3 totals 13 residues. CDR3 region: CAWSTGGAGGYTF. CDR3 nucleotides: TGTGCCTGGAGTACAGGGGGCGCGGGTGGCTACACCTTC.

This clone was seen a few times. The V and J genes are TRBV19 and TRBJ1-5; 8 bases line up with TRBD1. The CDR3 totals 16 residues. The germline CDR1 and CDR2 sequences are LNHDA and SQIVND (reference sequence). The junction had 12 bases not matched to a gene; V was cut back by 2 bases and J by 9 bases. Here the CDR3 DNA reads TGTGCCAGTAGTATATCCCCGGACAGGGCCCAGGGGCCCCAGCATTTT. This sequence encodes CASSISPDRAQGPQHF.